The rows below give T cell receptor beta chains drawn from one sample of a study of shared clonotypes between healthy human individuals. Method: immunoSEQ multiplex PCR; TCRdb's copy keeps in-frame clones and lacks some. The table includes millions of clones, roughly 91% detected once. Sequenced: naive CD8+ T cells from PBMCs. The receptors shown here come from a man in his late teens or twenties in good health. Some clones in this sample may be carry-over from other donors' samples. Each CDR3 is given with its conserved first and last residue. The order of the fields is clone size, D gene, V gene, J gene, CDR3 DNA, CDR3 protein. A D gene is named only where the DNA matches it firmly. Expanded clones are given a class, and other clones once, few, many or no size at all.

>.|.|TRBV10-3|TRBJ2-2
TGTGCCATCAGTGACCCTCTGGCGGGGCCGGCCGGGGAGCTGTTTTTT
CAISDPLAGPAGELFF
>once|.|TRBV5-1|TRBJ1-2
TGCGCCAGCAGCCTCGGTGGAGTAACCTATGGCTACACCTTC
CASSLGGVTYGYTF
>.|TRBD2|TRBV7-9|TRBJ2-7
TGTGCCAGCAGCTTGGAGCGGGAGGGCCCCTACGCCTACGAGCAGTACTTC
CASSLEREGPYAYEQYF
>.|.|TRBV4-1|TRBJ1-3
TGCGCCAGCAGCCAGCCGACAGGCCCTGGAAACACCATATATTTT
CASSQPTGPGNTIYF
>.|TRBD2|TRBV9|TRBJ2-7
TGTGCCAGCAGCCAGACATTGACTAGCGGAGCCTACGAGCAGTACTTC
CASSQTLTSGAYEQYF
>.|.|TRBV7-8|TRBJ2-2
TGTGCCAGCAGCTTAGCGGCCGGGGAGCTGTTTTTT
CASSLAAGELFF
>.|.|TRBV9|TRBJ2-2
TGTGCCAGCAGGTTAGGGCCCACCGGGGAGCTGTTTTTT
CASRLGPTGELFF
>.|TRBD1|TRBV28|TRBJ1-5
TGTGCCAGCAGTTTTTTCAGGGGGCAAAGCAATCAGCCCCAGCATTTT
CASSFFRGQSNQPQHF
>.|.|TRBV19|TRBJ2-5
TGTGCCAGTAGTATAAGTAGGGCGTCCGCAGAGACCCAGTACTTC
CASSISRASAETQYF
>.|.|TRBV14|TRBJ2-5
TGTGCCAGCAGCCATCCCCCGGGACTCGGAGAGACCCAGTACTTC
CASSHPPGLGETQYF
>.|.|TRBV5-8|TRBJ2-7
TGTGCCAGCAGCTTGGATCCAGGGAGCAGCTCCTACGAGCAGTACTTC
CASSLDPGSSSYEQYF
>.|TRBD1|TRBV7-9|TRBJ2-1
TGTGCCAGCAGCGTGACAGGGGGAGGCTACAATGAGCAGTTCTTC
CASSVTGGGYNEQFF
>few|.|TRBV5-1|TRBJ1-1
TGCGCCAGCTCCGACGGAAGCACTGAAGCTTTCTTT
CASSDGSTEAFF
>.|.|TRBV9|TRBJ1-3
TGTGCCAGCAGCGTATATCACGGAAGCTCTGGAAACACCATATATTTT
CASSVYHGSSGNTIYF
>once|TRBD1|TRBV28|TRBJ2-7
TGTGCCAGCACCTATGACAGGGACGAGCAGTACTTC
CASTYDRDEQYF
>.|TRBD2|TRBV29-1|TRBJ2-2
TGCAGCGCTAGAGGACTAGCGTCCGGGGAGCTGTTTTTT
CSARGLASGELFF
>.|TRBD1|TRBV11-2|TRBJ1-2
TGTGCCAGCAGCCCCAGTGGGACAGGGGACTATGGCTACACCTTC
CASSPSGTGDYGYTF
>.|TRBD1|TRBV5-6|TRBJ2-3
TGTGCCAGCAGCTTCGGGACAGATGGGACAGATACGCAGTATTTT
CASSFGTDGTDTQYF
>.|.|TRBV7-8|TRBJ1-1
TGTGCCAGCATCCCTCAGGCTCGGGCGACTGAAGCTTTCTTT
CASIPQARATEAFF
>.|.|TRBV9|TRBJ1-2
TGTGCCAGCAGCGTAGGACGAGCGGACAACAGGGGCTACACCTTC
CASSVGRADNRGYTF
>once|TRBD2|TRBV7-9|TRBJ2-7
TGTGCCAGTAGACTAGCGGGAGAGCCCGGTTACGAGCAGTACTTC
CASRLAGEPGYEQYF
>.|.|TRBV5-5|TRBJ2-5
TGTGCCAGCAGCTTTCTCGGGGTCCGGGACCGAGGGGAGACCCAGTACTTC
CASSFLGVRDRGETQYF
>.|.|TRBV12-5|TRBJ2-1
TGTGCTAGTGGTTCTTCGGGGCGGATAACCAATGAGCAGTTCTTC
CASGSSGRITNEQFF
>.|.|TRBV4-2|TRBJ2-7
TGTGCCAGCAGCCAGGAGATGGGCTCCTACGAGCAGTACTTC
CASSQEMGSYEQYF
>.|.|TRBV5-6|TRBJ2-1
TGTGCCAGCAGCTTGGTGGGCGGGACGGAGCAGTTCTTC
CASSLVGGTEQFF
>.|.|TRBV25-1|TRBJ2-1
TGTGCCAGCAGTGAATCCCGGTTGGAAGATGAGCAGTTCTTC
CASSESRLEDEQFF
>.|.|TRBV2|TRBJ2-4
TGTGCCAGCAGACTGGGACATTATCTCAGCCCAAAAAACATTCAGTACTTC
CASRLGHYLSPKNIQYF
>.|.|TRBV5-1|TRBJ2-6
TGCGCCAGCAGCTTGCTCTCTGGGGCCAACGTCCTGACTTTC
CASSLLSGANVLTF
>.|.|TRBV29-1|TRBJ2-4
TGCAGCGTGCTTCTGGAGGGAGCCAAAAACATTCAGTACTTC
CSVLLEGAKNIQYF
>.|.|TRBV27|TRBJ1-2
TGTGCCAGCAGTTTAATCGGGGGCTACGATGGCTACACCTTC
CASSLIGGYDGYTF
>once|.|TRBV7-9|TRBJ2-5
TGTGCCAGCAGCTTTGTGGGGGAGACCCAGTACTTC
CASSFVGETQYF
>.|.|TRBV7-9|TRBJ2-7
TGTGCCAGCAGCTACGGACAGATCTCCTACGAGCAGTACTTC
CASSYGQISYEQYF
>.|.|TRBV14|TRBJ2-7
TGTGCCAGCAGCCAAGCTTCGGCAGGGGCTCACTCCTACGAGCAGTACTTC
CASSQASAGAHSYEQYF
>.|.|TRBV4-2|TRBJ2-1
TGTGCCAGCAGCCAGCCCAGGGGCGTACTGTTCTTC
CASSQPRGVLFF
>.|.|TRBV16|TRBJ1-1
TGTGCCAGCAGCCGAGGGAGAGCCGCCATGAACACTGAAGCTTTCTTT
CASSRGRAAMNTEAFF
>.|.|TRBV9|TRBJ1-2
TGTGCCAGCAGCGTTCCAGGGAACTATGGCTACACCTTC
CASSVPGNYGYTF
>.|.|TRBV7-9|TRBJ1-1
TGTGCCAGCAGCTTAGTCCGACATCTGAACACTGAAGCTTTCTTT
CASSLVRHLNTEAFF
>.|TRBD1|TRBV28|TRBJ2-3
TGTGCCAGCAGCCGACAGGGGAACACAGATACGCAGTATTTT
CASSRQGNTDTQYF
>.|.|TRBV30|TRBJ2-1
TGTGCCTGGATGGGCGGAACCTACAATGAGCAGTTCTTC
CAWMGGTYNEQFF
>.|.|TRBV5-4|TRBJ2-1
TGTGCCAGCAGCTTGGAAGTGAATGAGCAGTTCTTC
CASSLEVNEQFF
>.|.|TRBV27|TRBJ1-1
TGTGCCAGCAGTTTACAGGGTCGGGGCACTGAAGCTTTCTTT
CASSLQGRGTEAFF
>.|.|TRBV7-2|TRBJ2-6
TGTGCCAGCAGCCAAAGGAACGTCCTGACTTTC
CASSQRNVLTF
>.|TRBD1|TRBV30|TRBJ1-1
TGTGCCTGGCGGGACAGCAAGAACACTGAAGCTTTCTTT
CAWRDSKNTEAFF
>once|.|TRBV10-1|TRBJ1-5
TGCGCCAGCAGCGCGGGGGGAGATCAGCCCCAGCATTTT
CASSAGGDQPQHF
>.|.|TRBV27|TRBJ2-5
TGTGCCAGCAGGCCCAGACTAGAGAATAAAGAGACCCAGTACTTC
CASRPRLENKETQYF
>once|TRBD2|TRBV4-1|TRBJ2-2
TGCGCCAGCAGCATACTAGCGGAGAACACCGGGGAGCTGTTTTTT
CASSILAENTGELFF
>.|.|TRBV27|TRBJ2-7
TGTGCCAGCAGTTTTTACGGGAGAATAGAGAACGAGCAGTACTTC
CASSFYGRIENEQYF
>.|.|TRBV6-5|TRBJ2-1
TGTGCCAGCAGTTACTCGAGAATCGGGAACGTACAGTTCTTC
CASSYSRIGNVQFF
>.|.|TRBV7-9|TRBJ2-5
TGTGCCAGCAGCTTGTCTTATCTGGACAGCCAAGAGACCCAGTACTTC
CASSLSYLDSQETQYF
>.|.|TRBV27|TRBJ2-1
TGTGCCAGCAGTTTAGCGGCCTCCTACAATGAGCAGTTCTTC
CASSLAASYNEQFF
>.|.|TRBV7-9|TRBJ1-3
TGTGCCAGCAGCCTCTTTGCGGGGTCTGGAAACACCATATATTTT
CASSLFAGSGNTIYF
>.|.|TRBV27|TRBJ1-4
TGTGCCAGCAGTCCAGACGGTACAACTAATGAAAAACTGTTTTTT
CASSPDGTTNEKLFF
>.|TRBD2|TRBV29-1|TRBJ2-1
TGCAGCGTTGTTTTAGCGGGAGAGGGCAATGAGCAGTTCTTC
CSVVLAGEGNEQFF
>once|.|TRBV10-3|TRBJ2-1
TGTGCCAACAGGGACGGCTACAATGAGCAGTTCTTC
CANRDGYNEQFF
>.|.|TRBV28|TRBJ2-3
TGTGCCAGCAGGCTCCGGACATCCCTAGATACGCAGTATTTT
CASRLRTSLDTQYF